This T cell receptor beta chain was documented in a study of cytomegalovirus exposure and HLA in healthy donors. Study outcomes and limitations: A few CMV-associated chains proved CMV antigen-specific in vitro. Reportedly, cytomegalovirus status was diagnosed with high sensitivity and specificity.

The germline V gene encodes CDR1 SGHAT and CDR2 FQNNGV. The J segment lost 7 bases and the V segment lost 5 bases, leaving 11 bases of the junction unmatched. There are 15 residues in the CDR3. Clones were read by immunoSEQ multiplex PCR, and TCRdb kept only the in-frame ones, dropping some. The sample has about 150,000 clones, roughly 86% seen once; the top ten hold about 2.2%. Remarks on this clone: Its cognate antigen is unknown.

The sequence was obtained from a human donor in good health. Sequencing input: PBMCs. This chain joins TRBV11-2 and TRBJ2-1, with 7 bases matching TRBD2. The CDR3 loop reads CASSDIIGSGNEQFF. CDR3 DNA: TGTGCCAGCAGCGATATTATAGGTAGCGGGAATGAGCAGTTCTTC.